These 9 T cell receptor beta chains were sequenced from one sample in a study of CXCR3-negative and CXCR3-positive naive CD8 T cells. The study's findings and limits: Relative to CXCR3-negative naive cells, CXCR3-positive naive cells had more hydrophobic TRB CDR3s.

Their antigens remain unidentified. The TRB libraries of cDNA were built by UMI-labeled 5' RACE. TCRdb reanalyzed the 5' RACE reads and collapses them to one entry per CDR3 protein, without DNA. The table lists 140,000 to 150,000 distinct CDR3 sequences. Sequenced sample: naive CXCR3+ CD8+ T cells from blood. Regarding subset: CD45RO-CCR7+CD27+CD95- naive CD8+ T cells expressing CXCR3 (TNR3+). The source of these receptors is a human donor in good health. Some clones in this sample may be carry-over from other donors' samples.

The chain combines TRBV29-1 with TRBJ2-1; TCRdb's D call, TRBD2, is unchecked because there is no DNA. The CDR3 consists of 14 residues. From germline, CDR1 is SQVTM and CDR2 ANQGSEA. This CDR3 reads CSVESPSEYNEQFF.

The CDR3 protein is CSAGGWDPRDEQFF. The chain links TRBV29-1 to TRBJ2-1; the TCRdb D gene call, TRBD2, has no DNA to confirm it. Germline V gives CDR1 SQVTM, CDR2 ANQGSEA. The CDR3 extends over 14 amino acids.

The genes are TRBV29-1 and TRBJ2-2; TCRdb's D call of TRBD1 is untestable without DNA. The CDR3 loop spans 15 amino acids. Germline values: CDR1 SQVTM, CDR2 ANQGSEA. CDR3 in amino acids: CSVALSQGITGELFF.

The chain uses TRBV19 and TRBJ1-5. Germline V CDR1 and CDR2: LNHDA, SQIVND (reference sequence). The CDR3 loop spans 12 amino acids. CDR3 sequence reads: CASSIIGQPQHF.

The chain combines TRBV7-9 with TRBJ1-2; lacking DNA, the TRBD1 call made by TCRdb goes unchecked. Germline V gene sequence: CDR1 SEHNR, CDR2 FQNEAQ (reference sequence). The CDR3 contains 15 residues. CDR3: CASSASGTENYGYTF.

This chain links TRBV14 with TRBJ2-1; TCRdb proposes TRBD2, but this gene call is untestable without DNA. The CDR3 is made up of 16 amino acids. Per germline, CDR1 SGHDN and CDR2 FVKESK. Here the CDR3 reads CASSQVETSGIYEQFF.

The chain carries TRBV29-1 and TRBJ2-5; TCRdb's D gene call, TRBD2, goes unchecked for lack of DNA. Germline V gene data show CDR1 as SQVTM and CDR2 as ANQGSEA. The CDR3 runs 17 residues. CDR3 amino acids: CSVEYSRGSVPQETQYF.

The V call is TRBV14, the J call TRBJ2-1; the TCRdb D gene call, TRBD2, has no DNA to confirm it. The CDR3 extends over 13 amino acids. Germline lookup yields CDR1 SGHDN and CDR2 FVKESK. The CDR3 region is CASAWAGGNEQFF.

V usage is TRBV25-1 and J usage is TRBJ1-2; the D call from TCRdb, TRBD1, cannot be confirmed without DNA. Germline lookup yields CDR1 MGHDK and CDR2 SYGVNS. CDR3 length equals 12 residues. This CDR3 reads CATLTGYYGYTF.